The present T cell receptor (beta chain) was sequenced within a study of neoadjuvant anti-PD-1 for oral cavity cancer. Study-wide background: Nivolumab at 3 mg/kg was mostly given biweekly, three to four doses, pre-surgery. Non-progressing patients received a fourth nivolumab dose near day 43, then surgery on days 50-56.

The table came from immunoSEQ multiplex PCR; TCRdb's copy has only in-frame clones and leaves some out. The sample holds tens of thousands of clones, 83% seen once. This clone has only a few counts. Its antigen is undetermined. Findings of the study overall: Treg/Th17 ratio rose with pretreatment blood and fell with post-treatment tumor TCRbeta clonality.

Patients had newly diagnosed, untreated stage II-IVA oral cavity squamous cell carcinoma. The CDR3 runs 15 residues. Trimming took 3 bases from V and 6 from J; bases not matched to a gene: 7. Germline V gene data show CDR1 as SGDLS and CDR2 as YYNGEE. The sequencing used PBMCs, collected before nivolumab (anti-PD-1) treatment. This TCR came from a person aged 35-79 years with oral cavity squamous cell carcinoma. J is TRBJ2-1 and V is TRBV9; TRBD2 aligns across 9 bases. CDR3 bases: TGTGCCAGCAGCGCGCGACTAGCGGCCTCCAATGAGCAGTTCTTC. Encoded protein: CASSARLAASNEQFF.